What follows are 11 T cell receptor beta chains derived from one specimen sequenced in a study of Ad26.COV2.S vaccination and SARS-CoV-2 variants. This sample's treatment: about 20 received Ad26.COV2.S at low or high dose, single or two shots; about 5 received placebo; per-sample allocation not given. Following the first vaccine or placebo injection, samples were taken on day 63. Generated by immunoSEQ multiplex PCR, the TCRdb table keeps only in-frame clones and is missing some. The repertoire holds 400,000 to 450,000 clones, with 92% as singletons. The sample consisted of peripheral blood, taken in a trial of Ad26.COV2.S vaccine versus placebo. The source of these receptors is a person aged 18-60 years who received the Ad26.COV2.S COVID-19 vaccine or a placebo.

The chain couples TRBV11-2 to TRBJ1-4, with D unclear. The V gene's germline CDR1 is SGHAT and CDR2 FQNNGV. CDR3 length: 13 amino acids. Trimming left V 5 bases short and J 0 bases short, with 4 bases between. The DNA of the CDR3 is TGTGCCAGCAGCCCTACAACTAATGAAAAACTGTTTTTT. Its protein is CASSPTTNEKLFF.

The rearrangement links TRBV9 to TRBJ2-3; tentatively, D is TRBD1 (7 bases). Germline lookup yields CDR1 SGDLS and CDR2 YYNGEE. With 0 bases removed from V and 5 bases from J, the gap between germline ends came to 19 bases. The CDR3 totals 17 residues. CDR3 DNA sequence: TGTGCCAGCAGCGTAGACGCTCGACTAGACAGGGTAGATACGCAGTATTTT. It codes for CASSVDARLDRVDTQYF. The full variable domain, in which reference TRBV9 and TRBJ2-3 provide the parts outside the CDR3, is DSGVTQTPKHLITATGQRVTLRCSPRSGDLSVYWYQQSLDQGLQFLIQYYNGEERAKGNILERFSAQQFPDLHSELNLSSLELGDSALYFCASSVDARLDRVDTQYFGPGTRLTVL.

The chain joins TRBV5-1 to TRBJ2-1; tentative D call: TRBD2 (6 bases). This CDR3 has 16 residues. V lost 0 bases, J lost 0 bases, and 10 bases lay in between. Germline V gives CDR1 SGHRS, CDR2 YFSETQ. CDR3 in amino acids: CASSLVSGSSYNEQFF. The CDR3 coding sequence is TGCGCCAGCAGCTTGGTATCCGGGAGCTCCTACAATGAGCAGTTCTTC.

The V call is TRBV7-2, the J call TRBJ2-7; 11 positions match TRBD1. This CDR3 is 14 amino acids long. The germline V gene encodes CDR1 SGHTA and CDR2 FQGNSA. V dropped 3 bases and J dropped 3; count of bases not matched to a gene: 1. The chain's CDR3 is CASSLGQGVYEQYF. CDR3 nucleotides: TGTGCCAGCAGCTTGGGACAGGGGGTCTACGAGCAGTACTTC.

In this sample, this clone turned up once. The DNA for the CDR3 is TGTGCCAGTAGTATACGGGGGTATGGCTACACCTTC. Translated: CASSIRGYGYTF. V gene TRBV19 combines with J gene TRBJ1-2; TRBD1 is a possible D gene (5 bases). This CDR3 spans 12 amino acids. Germline-derived CDR1 and CDR2 are LNHDA and SQIVND (reference sequence). The V gene lost 2 bases and the J gene lost 5 bases, with 6 bases spanning the gap.

V and J are TRBV15 and TRBJ1-2; D remains unclear. This CDR3 contains 14 residues. Per germline, CDR1 LNHNV and CDR2 YYDKDF (reference sequence). V lost 7 bases to trimming and J lost 3 bases, with 15 bases between them. The CDR3 here is CATTSTVMHYGYTF. Written as DNA, the CDR3 is TGTGCCACCACCTCAACAGTAATGCACTATGGCTACACCTTC.

This clone is a singleton in its sample. The chain couples TRBV6-6 to TRBJ2-7; no firm D call. From germline, CDR1 is MNHNY and CDR2 SVGAGI (reference sequence). The CDR3 extends over 14 amino acids. V was pared by 2 bases and J by 2 bases, with 10 bases between. The CDR3 loop reads CASSYPDTPYEQYF. The CDR3 nucleotides read TGTGCCAGCAGTTACCCGGATACTCCCTACGAGCAGTACTTC.

The chain employs TRBV20-1 and TRBJ2-7; tentatively, D is TRBD1 (5 bases). Germline values: CDR1 DFQATT, CDR2 SNEGSKA (reference sequence). Trimming stripped 7 bases from V and 3 bases from J, with 10 bases between. The CDR3 loop spans 11 amino acids. CDR3 amino acids: CSEDTLYEQYF. CDR3 bases: TGCAGTGAGGACACCCTCTACGAGCAGTACTTC.

The V gene is TRBV18, the J gene TRBJ2-5, with D possibly TRBD1 on 6 matching bases. The CDR3 consists of 14 residues. V lost 4 bases and J 4 bases, leaving 13 bases between the germline ends. The germline gives CDR1 KGHSH, CDR2 LQKENI. The CDR3 protein is CASSLTRGRETQYF. Written as DNA, the CDR3 is TGTGCCAGCTCACTTACCAGGGGTCGAGAGACCCAGTACTTC.

J is TRBJ2-5 and V is TRBV19; 15 bases fit TRBD2. Per germline, CDR1 LNHDA and CDR2 SQIVND (reference sequence). The CDR3 is 16 amino acids. V shed 6 bases and J 4 bases; nucleotides not matched to a gene: 6. CDR3 in DNA: TGTGCCAGTAGCCGGACTAGCGGGGGGGCAAGAGAGACCCAGTACTTC. Its protein product is CASSRTSGGARETQYF.

The chain uses TRBV5-1 and TRBJ2-7, with D unresolved. V dropped 3 bases and J dropped 3 bases, with 10 bases sitting between them. Germline lookup yields CDR1 SGHRS and CDR2 YFSETQ. This CDR3 has 13 residues. The CDR3 nucleotides read TGCGCCAGCAGCTGGGCCTCTAACTACGAGCAGTACTTC. Translated, it gives CASSWASNYEQYF.